Presented here are 8 T cell receptor beta chains from one specimen sequenced in a study of tumor-infiltrating lymphocytes in primary liver carcinoma. A constant-region primer served to make TCR beta cDNA from roughly 480 ng total RNA. Each TCR beta library was derived from three nested multiplex PCR rounds that employed slightly modified ARM-PCR. Amplification in the first two PCR rounds was performed using TRBV1-TRBV30 forward primers and a C-beta reverse primer for roughly 10 cycles each. TCRdb reanalysed the multiplex PCR reads using MiXCR and keeps one entry per CDR3 protein. This table has 150,000 to 200,000 distinct CDR3 sequences, around 85% appearing once. Extraction of RNA together with DNA used about 18-30 mg of unsorted bulk tissue. The sample taken for sequencing was tumor tissue from primary liver carcinoma. These receptors were collected from a man aged 40-50 years with primary liver carcinoma and hepatitis B virus infection.

About this clonotype itself: Since no conserved phenylalanine or tryptophan closes the CDR3, a read error is the likely cause. The DNA is left out, because the CDR3 cannot be placed on it with certainty; the CDR3 is given as TCRdb lists it. The chain uses TRBV28 and TRBJ1-1; the table's D gene call, TRBD1, was not cross checked with the DNA. The CDR3 contains 12 residues when both ends are counted. CDR1 MDHEN and CDR2 SYDVKM come from the germline V gene. The CDR3 sequence is CASRITGDEAYL.

Note on this clonotype: The conserved closing phenylalanine or tryptophan is absent in this CDR3, likely reflecting a read error. The chain recombines TRBV11-2 with TRBJ2-7; D may be TRBD2 (5 bases). Per germline, CDR1 SGHAT and CDR2 FQNNGV. This CDR3 is built from 15 residues. CDR3 residues: CVSSLRWTGENEQYS. In nucleotides, the CDR3 is TGTGTCAGCAGCCTACGATGGACTGGGGAAAATGAGCAGTACTCC.

V gene TRBV5-1 combines with J gene TRBJ2-3; tentative D call: TRBD2 (6 bases). Germline lookup yields CDR1 SGHRS and CDR2 YFSETQ. The CDR3 loop spans 15 amino acids. Trimming took off 6 bases at V and 4 bases at J, with 18 bases between the two ends. CDR3: CASNWGHGGADTQYF. The CDR3 DNA is TGCGCCAGCAACTGGGGCCACGGAGGGGCAGATACGCAGTATTTT.

Comments on this clonotype: The junction and the germline gene differ at one end; a read error may be behind it. The V and J genes are TRBV6-2 or TRBV6-3 and TRBJ1-1, with a weak D call TRBD1 (6 bases). Germline values: CDR1 MNHEY, CDR2 SVGEGT. The CDR3 extends over 12 amino acids. CDR3 in DNA: TGCGCCAGCAAGGGGAGGGGGGGTGAAGCTTTATTT. It translates to CASKGRGGEALF.

Remarks on this clonotype: One end of the junction fails to match germline, which may point to a read error. The chain joins TRBV6-2 or TRBV6-3 to TRBJ1-2, with a possible D match to TRBD1 (6 bases). This CDR3 comprises 13 residues. Germline V gene sequence: CDR1 MNHEY, CDR2 SVGEGT. The CDR3 DNA reads TGTGTCAGCAACGCCGGGACATCCTATGGCTACACCTTC. Its protein is CVSNAGTSYGYTF.

On this clonotype itself: This could be a read error, since a much larger clone is one nucleotide away. The chain joins TRBV29-1 to TRBJ1-1, with D unresolved. V was clipped by 5 bases and J by 3 bases, with 7 bases between them. The V gene's germline CDR1 is SQVTM and CDR2 ANQGSEA. The CDR3 is 11 amino acids. CDR3 DNA: TGCAGCGTTCGATCGGACACTGAAGCTTTCTTT. Protein: CSVRSDTEAFF.

About this clonotype itself: The germline gene is not matched at one end of the junction; a read error may be the cause. The chain links TRBV11-2 to TRBJ1-2; D uncertain. Germline V CDR1 and CDR2: SGHAT, FQNNGV. CDR3 length: 16 residues. The CDR3 is CASRLDSVTHSRGYTF. The CDR3 DNA sequence: TGTGCCAGCAGGTTAGATTCGGTAACACATTCTCGAGGCTACACCTTC.

In DNA form, the CDR3 reads TGTGCCAGCATACATACACAACAGGTACTCTACGAGCAGTACTTC. Translated, it gives CASIHTQQVLYEQYF. V gene TRBV12-3 or TRBV12-4 combines with J gene TRBJ2-7; weak D call: TRBD1 (5 bases). The CDR3 extends over 15 amino acids. V was cut by 7 bases and J by 3 bases, with 19 bases left in between.